Shown below are 30 T cell receptor beta chains from a single sample sequenced in a study of tumor-infiltrating lymphocytes in primary liver carcinoma (TCRdb year 2017). The sequencing machine was an Illumina HiSeq 2500. TCRbeta-specific cDNA was reverse-transcribed from roughly 500 ng total RNA using a constant-region primer and ProtoScript II reverse transcriptase. TCRbeta libraries were built with three nested multiplex PCR rounds, a slightly modified ARM-PCR procedure. Each of the first two PCR rounds ran for approximately 9 cycles using multiplex TRBV1-TRBV30 forward primers together with a Cbeta reverse primer. Using fastp at Q25 and MiXCR, TCRdb reprocessed the public reads and kept productive beta chains. Rows with one shared CDR3 protein collapse into an entry with the most common genes and DNA. The sample data list approximately 37,000 distinct CDR3 sequences, and approximately 73% of these were observed just once. Around 15% of the sample comes from the top ten.

Total RNA and DNA were co-extracted without cell sorting from approximately 20-30 mg of bulk tissue using the AllPrep DNA/RNA mini kit. The sequenced material came from liver tumor tissue from sampling region 4. What the cell subset or site label conveys for this sample: tumor region T4, right-lateral pole. The receptor set was obtained from a man aged 40-55 years with primary liver carcinoma and hepatitis B virus infection.

The sample holds many counts of this clonotype. The rearrangement joins TRBV6-1 to TRBJ2-5, with 8 bases that match TRBD1. From germline, CDR1 is MNHNS and CDR2 SASEGT. The junction had 6 bases not matched to a gene; V was cut back by 2 bases and J by 4 bases. This CDR3 is 15 amino acids long. The CDR3 here is CASSEIPGGRETQYF. CDR3 DNA: TGTGCCAGCAGTGAAATACCAGGGGGCCGAGAGACCCAGTACTTC.

Comments on this clonotype: A junction end diverges from the germline sequence, so it may reflect a read error. This chain connects TRBV12-3 or TRBV12-4 to TRBJ2-3; D gene ambiguous. The CDR3 spans 17 residues. CDR3 residues: CACRPPLGLPITETQYF. In nucleotides, the CDR3 is TGTGCCTGCAGACCCCCTCTAGGGCTCCCAATCACAGAAACGCAGTATTTT.

This clonotype has only a few counts. At one of its ends the junction is not consistent with the germline gene, which may arise from a read error. The chain combines TRBV5-1 with TRBJ2-7; D remains ambiguous. This CDR3 spans 14 amino acids. Germline CDR1 is SGHRS and CDR2 is YFSETQ. This CDR3 reads CANSLEAYTYEQYF. For the CDR3, the DNA is TGCGCCAACAGCTTGGAAGCCTACACCTACGAGCAGTACTTC.

Remarks on this clonotype: No conserved phenylalanine or tryptophan is present at the end of the CDR3, so a read error is the likely explanation. The DNA is omitted, as the CDR3 cannot be located on it reliably, and the CDR3 follows TCRdb's listing. V is TRBV14 and J is TRBJ2-6. CDR1 is SGHDN and CDR2 is FVKESK in the germline V gene. The CDR3 extends over 15 residues, inclusive of both ends. The CDR3 spells CVSSQGAAGANALSY.

In the case of this clonotype: At one end, the junction sequence differs from germline, possibly due to a read error. The J gene is TRBJ2-7, the V gene TRBV5-5; TRBD2 is a possible D gene (6 bases). Germline V lookup: CDR1 SGHKS, CDR2 YYEKEE (reference sequence). The CDR3 has 16 residues. CDR3: CANSFVIGTGVWEQYF. The DNA of the CDR3 is TGTGCCAACAGCTTCGTTATAGGAACGGGAGTATGGGAGCAGTACTTC.

With respect to this clonotype: Relative to the germline gene, one junction end is altered; a read error may explain this. V and J are TRBV6-1 and TRBJ1-4; no firm D call. The CDR3 is 16 residues long. The germline CDR1 and CDR2 sequences are MNHNS and SASEGT. CDR3: CASSEASFATNEKLFF. In DNA, the CDR3 is TGTGCCAGTAGTGAAGCGAGTTTTGCAACTAATGAAAAACTGTTTTTT.

Worth noting for this clonotype: This could be a read error, since a much larger clone is one nucleotide away. The CDR3 here is CASSLGAGETSF. The CDR3 coding sequence is TGTGCCAGCAGCTTGGGGGCGGGTGAAACTTCCTTT. The chain carries TRBV7-8 and TRBJ1-1, with a possible D match to TRBD1 (6 bases). The CDR3 runs to 12 residues. The V gene's germline CDR1 is SGHVS and CDR2 FQNEAQ.

Details on this clonotype: This is likely a read error, given that the CDR3 carries no conserved phenylalanine or tryptophan at its end. The DNA is omitted, as the CDR3 cannot be located on it reliably, and the CDR3 follows TCRdb's listing. The chain joins TRBV11-2 to TRBJ2-7. The CDR3 is 14 amino acids in total, end residues counted. In germline, CDR1 is SGHAT, CDR2 FQNNGV. The CDR3: CASSLMDAAYEQCL.

Worth noting for this clonotype: Because the CDR3 is missing its conserved closing phenylalanine or tryptophan, this is likely a read error. The chain couples TRBV30 to TRBJ1-1, with unresolved D. Germline-derived CDR1 and CDR2 are GTSNPN and SVGIG (reference sequence). CDR3 length: 10 residues. CDR3 bases: TGCGCCTGGAGTGGTGCTGAAGCTTTCCTT. Translation: CAWSGAEAFL.

The V and J genes are TRBV7-9 and TRBJ2-2; D might be TRBD2 (5 bases). The germline V gene encodes CDR1 SEHNR and CDR2 FQNEAQ (reference sequence). The CDR3 has 14 amino acids. V was shortened by 6 bases and J by 13 bases, with 21 bases between the two germline ends. CDR3 nucleotide sequence: TGTGCCAGCAGATTTGGAGGAAACACCGAGGGGCTGTTTTTT. It codes for CASRFGGNTEGLFF.

A note on this clonotype: The conserved phenylalanine or tryptophan is not found at the CDR3 terminus, so this likely reflects a read error. The chain has TRBV28 and TRBJ1-2, with 9 bases that match TRBD1. CDR1 is MDHEN and CDR2 is SYDVKM in the germline V gene. The CDR3 length is 17 residues. Trimming at V came to 9 bases and at J to 3 bases, leaving 17 bases not matched to a gene. The CDR3 region is CARSLAGTGILYYGYTV. As DNA, the CDR3 is TGTGCCAGGAGTCTCGCCGGGACAGGGATTCTCTACTATGGCTACACCGTC.

This clonotype was recorded many times. The CDR3 bases are TGTGCCAGCAGCTTTCTAGCGGGGAACACCGGGGAGCTGTTTTTT. Its translation: CASSFLAGNTGELFF. This rearrangement joins TRBV7-9 to TRBJ2-2, with 8 bases lining up with TRBD2. CDR1 SEHNR and CDR2 FQNEAQ come from the germline V gene (reference sequence). The J segment lost 1 base and the V segment lost 3 bases, leaving 1 base of the junction unmatched. The CDR3 loop spans 15 amino acids.

The sample holds one count of this clonotype. At one of its ends the junction is not consistent with the germline gene, which may arise from a read error. V gene TRBV29-1 combines with J gene TRBJ2-1, with 12 bases aligning to TRBD2. CDR1 SQVTM and CDR2 ANQGSEA come from the germline V gene. The CDR3 covers 13 residues. DNA for the CDR3: TGTAGCGGGGGGACTAGCGGGTTCAATGGGCAGTTATTC. It is translated as CSGGTSGFNGQLF.

The rearrangement links TRBV30 to TRBJ1-5; D gene uncertain. Trimming took 0 bases from V and 12 from J, leaving 24 bases between them. The V gene's germline CDR1 is GTSNPN and CDR2 SVGIG (reference sequence). The CDR3 extends over 16 amino acids. The CDR3 DNA reads TGTGCCTGGAGTGTACGAGTGGGAGGAAAGACGGTTCACCAGCATTTT. Translated: CAWSVRVGGKTVHQHF.

Comment on this clonotype: An end of the junction does not agree with germline; a read error may underlie this. The chain carries TRBV11-1 and TRBJ2-4; TRBD2 is a possible D gene (5 bases). Germline values: CDR1 SGHAT, CDR2 FQDESV (reference sequence). This CDR3 is built from 14 residues. CDR3 region: CASSPSLAKNVQYF. The CDR3 nucleotides are TGTGCCAGTAGCCCCTCCCTAGCCAAAAACGTTCAGTACTTC.

A word on this clonotype: The junction and the germline gene differ at one end; a read error may be behind it. The chain combines TRBV7-9 with TRBJ2-7; D may be TRBD1 or TRBD2 (5 bases each). Germline values: CDR1 SEHNR, CDR2 FQNEAQ (reference sequence). The CDR3 sequence is 14 residues long. The CDR3 DNA sequence: TGTGTCAGCAGCTTTGGGGGTAGCTCCTACGAGCAGTGCTTC. It specifies CVSSFGGSSYEQCF. Variable domain in full (rest from reference TRBV7-9 and TRBJ2-7): DTGVSQNPRHKITKRGQNVTFRCDPISEHNRLYWYRQTLGQGPEFLTYFQNEAQLEKSRLLSDRFSAERPKGSFSTLEIQRTEQGDSAMYLCVSSFGGSSYEQCFGPGTRLTVT.

This chain uses TRBV11-2 with TRBJ2-3; no reliable D call. Trimming stripped 1 base from V and 4 bases from J, with 3 bases between. The CDR3 covers 12 residues. CDR1 is SGHAT and CDR2 is FQNNGV in the germline V gene. CDR3 sequence (DNA): TGTGCCAGCAGCTTAGTCCCAGATACGCAGTATTTT. Amino acids: CASSLVPDTQYF.

Notes on this clonotype: No conserved phenylalanine or tryptophan is present at the end of the CDR3, so a read error is the likely explanation. The gene calls are TRBV30 and TRBJ1-1; D gene unclear. Germline CDR1 GTSNPN, CDR2 SVGIG (reference sequence). This CDR3 is built from 14 residues. CDR3 in DNA: TGTGCCTGGAGTGTACGGGCCGGCAACATTGAAGCTTTCCTC. This translates into CAWSVRAGNIEAFL.

Concerning this clonotype itself: A much larger clonotype is one base distant, so this may be a read error. The chain links TRBV21-1 to TRBJ2-7; TRBD2 is taken as the D call from the table, unchecked against the DNA. TRBV21-1 is designated a pseudogene. This CDR3 contains 18 residues. The CDR3 reads CASSNNLLVGLVAYEQYF. DNA of the CDR3: TGTGCCAGCAGCAATAATCTTCTGGTCGGACTAGTAGCCTACGAGCAGTACTTC.

This clonotype was detected only once. One end of the junction does not line up with germline, which may come from a read error. V gene TRBV4-1 combines with J gene TRBJ2-3; D is possibly TRBD1 or TRBD2 (5 bases each). CDR3 size: 18 residues. Germline CDR1 is MGHRA and CDR2 is YSYEKL. CDR3 in amino acids: CASSLRVTSGGSTDAQYF. The CDR3 DNA follows: TGCGCCAGCAGCCTCCGGGTCACTAGTGGGGGAAGCACAGATGCGCAGTATTTT.

This sequence joins TRBV28 and TRBJ2-3; D is undetermined. CDR1 and CDR2 (germline): MDHEN, SYDVKM. The CDR3 is 17 amino acids. V shed 2 bases and J shed 0 bases, with 15 bases lying between them. Written as DNA, the CDR3 is TGTGCCAGCAGTTTAGCGACCGTGGGAATCAGCACAGATACGCAGTATTTT. This translates into CASSLATVGISTDTQYF.

The sample holds many counts of this clonotype. V is TRBV28 and J is TRBJ1-1, with a possible D match to TRBD1 (5 bases). V was pared by 4 bases and J by 1 base, with 7 bases between. CDR3 length equals 13 residues. The germline CDR1 and CDR2 sequences are MDHEN and SYDVKM. The CDR3 nucleotides read TGTGCCAGCAGTTGGAGGGGGAACACTGAAGCTTTCTTT. As protein: CASSWRGNTEAFF.

Details on this clonotype: No conserved phenylalanine or tryptophan ends this CDR3, so it is likely a read error. No DNA is shown, since the ends of the CDR3 on it are uncertain; the CDR3 is the one TCRdb lists. The chain has TRBV28 and TRBJ1-2. Looked up from germline, CDR1 is MDHEN and CDR2 is SYDVKM. Counting both end residues, the CDR3 totals 13 amino acids. The CDR3 here is CAGSLVTDYGYNL.

On this clonotype itself: As the CDR3 is not closed by the conserved phenylalanine or tryptophan, this likely results from a read error. The rearrangement links TRBV11-1 to TRBJ2-4, with a possible D match to TRBD1 (6 bases). Germline V gene lookup returns CDR1 SGHAT and CDR2 FQDESV (reference sequence). V dropped 4 bases and J dropped 4 bases, with 20 bases sitting between them. The CDR3 is 17 residues long. CDR3 sequence: CASSSPGHEASKNIQYL. The CDR3 bases are TGTGCCAGCAGCTCTCCGGGACATGAAGCATCAAAAAACATTCAGTACCTC.

J is TRBJ2-4 and V is TRBV25-1, with 7 bases that match TRBD1. The CDR3 consists of 14 residues. Germline loops: CDR1 MGHDK, CDR2 SYGVNS. This CDR3 reads CVNSESTGLNIQYF. The CDR3 DNA reads TGTGTCAACAGTGAATCGACAGGGCTTAACATTCAGTACTTC.

Details on this clonotype: This may stem from a read error, because a much larger clone lies one nucleotide away. The genes are TRBV19 and TRBJ1-2; D unclear. Trimming shortened V by 5 bases and J by 8 bases, and 15 bases separated the two germline ends. This CDR3 is built from 13 residues. Germline CDR1 reads LNHDA; CDR2 reads SQIVND (reference sequence). The CDR3 sequence: CASSPTPLRGYTF. The CDR3 nucleotides read TGTGCCAGTAGTCCGACCCCCTTGAGGGGCTACACCTTC.

This chain uses TRBV28 with TRBJ2-1, with D perhaps TRBD2 (5 bases). V was pared by 7 bases and J by 4 bases, with 14 bases between. Germline lookup yields CDR1 MDHEN and CDR2 SYDVKM. This CDR3 region has 14 residues. As DNA, the CDR3 is TGTGCCAGCATGCGGGTAGGTCCTTACAATGAGCAGTTCTTC. This sequence encodes CASMRVGPYNEQFF.

With regard to this clonotype: The junction departs from germline at one end; a sequencing error may be responsible. The chain links TRBV11-2 to TRBJ1-5, with 11 bases identical to TRBD1. CDR3 size: 15 residues. Germline V lookup: CDR1 SGHAT, CDR2 FQNNGV. CDR3 in amino acids: CASSFGTGGNQAQHF. As DNA, the CDR3 is TGTGCCAGCAGCTTCGGGACAGGGGGGAATCAGGCCCAGCATTTT.

The CDR3 sequence is CASSVGETQYF. The CDR3 DNA reads TGTGCCAGCAGTGTAGGAGAGACCCAGTACTTC. This chain joins TRBV12-3 or TRBV12-4 and TRBJ2-5; D unclear. CDR3 length: 11 residues. V gave up 5 bases and J gave up 4 bases, with 5 bases separating them.

With respect to this clonotype: An end of the junction differs from the germline gene, which may be a read error. The chain recombines TRBV11-2 with TRBJ2-3; 12 bases line up with TRBD2. Looked up from germline, CDR1 is SGHAT and CDR2 is FQNNGV. The CDR3 extends over 15 amino acids. The CDR3 loop is CTSNLGRLAGDTKYF. The CDR3 DNA reads TGTACCAGCAACTTAGGGCGACTAGCGGGAGATACGAAGTATTTT.